This paragraph covers one TCR beta chain sequence. This CDR3 is built from 19 residues. Trimming removed 4 bases from V and 2 bases from J, with 21 bases in between. These data originate in a study of identical twins. TCRdb re-analysed the 5' RACE reads in MiXCR, keeping a single row per CDR3 protein. The sample holds 600,000 to 700,000 distinct CDR3 sequences, 21% seen once. In addition, the sample was reused for a study of T cells expressing NK-cell markers. That report notes: Several donors likewise had their CD3+CD56-NKG2C+ fraction led by these clonotypes.

This chain joins TRBV12-3 or TRBV12-4 and TRBJ2-6, with D possibly being TRBD2 (6 bases). The TCR sequence derives from a young woman in good health. The source material was PBMCs. The CDR3 nucleotides read TGTGCCAGCAGTTCCGGGAGCAGGGCGCGTGGCCCTGGGGCCAACGTCCTGACTTTC. Amino acid sequence: CASSSGSRARGPGANVLTF.